This T cell receptor (beta chain) was recorded in a study of PD-1 blockade in mismatch repair-deficient tumors. Study in general: All were previously treated, progressing patients with over 9 mismatch repair-deficient cancer types.

The table came from immunoSEQ multiplex PCR; TCRdb's copy has only in-frame clones and leaves some out. The sample consists of more than 90,000 clones, roughly 80% of them appearing once. Germline V gene lookup returns CDR1 KGHSH and CDR2 LQKENI. J gave up 5 bases and V 3 bases, and 6 bases lay outside the gene matches. CDR3 length: 15 residues. The starting material was peripheral blood, obtained 60 weeks after starting pembrolizumab. This TCR was recovered from an adult with mismatch repair-deficient cancer. This chain connects TRBV18 to TRBJ2-1, with 8 bases aligning to TRBD2. CDR3 nucleotides: TGTGCCAGCTCACCCGGACAGCGGGGGAACAATGAGCAGTTCTTC. Translating it yields CASSPGQRGNNEQFF.